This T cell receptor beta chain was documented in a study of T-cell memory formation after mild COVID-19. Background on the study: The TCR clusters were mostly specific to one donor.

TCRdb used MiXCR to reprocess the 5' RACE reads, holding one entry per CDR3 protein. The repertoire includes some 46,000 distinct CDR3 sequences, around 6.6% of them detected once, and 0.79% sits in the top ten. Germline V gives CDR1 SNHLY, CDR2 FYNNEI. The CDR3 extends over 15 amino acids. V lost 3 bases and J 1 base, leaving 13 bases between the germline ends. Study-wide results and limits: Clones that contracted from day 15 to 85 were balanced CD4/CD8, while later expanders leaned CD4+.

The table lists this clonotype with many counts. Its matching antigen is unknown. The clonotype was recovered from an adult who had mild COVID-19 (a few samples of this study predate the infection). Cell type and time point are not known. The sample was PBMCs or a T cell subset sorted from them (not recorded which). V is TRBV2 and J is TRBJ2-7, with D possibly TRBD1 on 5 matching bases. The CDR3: CASSDLGPSSYEQYF. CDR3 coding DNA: TGTGCCAGCAGTGATTTGGGGCCTTCTTCCTACGAGCAGTACTTC.